This is a list of T cell receptor beta chains from one sample in a study of Graves' ophthalmopathy and Graves' hyperthyroidism. TCRdb reprocessed the multiplex PCR reads with MiXCR, giving one entry per CDR3 protein. The table includes hundreds of thousands of distinct CDR3 sequences, about two fifths detected once. The sample comprised peripheral blood. Every receptor here comes from an adult man with Graves' ophthalmopathy. The CDR3 runs from the conserved cysteine through the conserved F or W. Each record gives: clone size, J gene, V gene, D gene, CDR3 protein, CDR3 DNA. D genes are given only for firm matches. Rows may omit the clone size; those that give it use once, few, many or a size class.

NA,TRBJ1-4,TRBV15,NA,CATSRGSLEKLFF,TGTGCCACCAGCAGAGGTTCCCTGGAAAAACTGTTTTTT
NA,TRBJ2-2,TRBV11-2,NA,CASSPHFGGLGELFF,TGTGCCAGCAGCCCCCATTTCGGGGGACTCGGGGAGCTGTTTTTT
many,TRBJ1-5,TRBV27,NA,CASGWRDQPQHF,TGTGCCAGCGGATGGCGCGATCAGCCCCAGCATTTT
many,TRBJ1-2,TRBV2,NA,CASIGGANYGYTF,TGTGCCAGCATAGGGGGGGCTAACTATGGCTACACCTTC
many,TRBJ2-5,TRBV11-3,TRBD2,CASSPWRGEETQYF,TGTGCCAGCAGCCCGTGGCGGGGGGAAGAGACCCAGTACTTC
many,TRBJ1-6,TRBV3-1,TRBD1,CASSRGQVPSPLHF,TGTGCCAGCAGCCGAGGACAGGTTCCGTCACCCCTCCACTTT
few,TRBJ1-1,TRBV29-1,NA,CSGGGGHSENTEAFF,TGCAGCGGGGGGGGGGGGCACTCGGAGAACACTGAAGCTTTCTTT
NA,TRBJ2-7,TRBV20-1,NA,CSASSTNRARTYEQYF,TGCAGTGCCAGCAGTACCAACCGGGCCCGGACCTACGAGCAGTACTTC
NA,TRBJ2-5,TRBV7-2,TRBD2,CASSRGGLAGEGETQYF,TGTGCCAGCAGCCGTGGGGGACTAGCGGGAGAGGGCGAGACCCAGTACTTC
few,TRBJ1-2,TRBV12-3/TRBV12-4,TRBD1,CASSARGVTYGYTF,TGTGCCAGCAGCGCCAGGGGGGTAACCTATGGCTACACCTTC
NA,TRBJ1-6,TRBV19,NA,CASTEVLYNSPLHF,TGTGCCAGTACGGAGGTCCTATATAATTCACCCCTCCACTTT
many,TRBJ2-7,TRBV7-7,NA,CASSLKSAGQGSDEQYF,TGTGCCAGCAGCTTAAAGTCCGCGGGGCAGGGGTCCGACGAGCAGTACTTC
NA,TRBJ2-7,TRBV7-3,TRBD2,CASSPYRTGTSGSSYEQYF,TGTGCCAGCAGCCCCTACAGGACCGGGACTAGCGGGAGCTCCTACGAGCAGTACTTC
NA,TRBJ2-5,TRBV2,NA,CASSGQGFGTQYF,TGTGCCAGCAGTGGGCAAGGGTTTGGGACCCAGTACTTC
many,TRBJ1-2,TRBV10-3,TRBD1,CASSYSRDRTGYTF,TGTGCCAGCAGTTACTCCCGGGACAGGACTGGCTACACCTTC
many,TRBJ2-7,TRBV11-2,NA,CASSLSRSGVEQYF,TGTGCCAGCAGCTTAAGCAGGTCAGGCGTGGAGCAGTACTTC
NA,TRBJ2-7,TRBV7-2,TRBD2,CASSRPASGRASEQYF,TGTGCCAGCAGCCGCCCCGCTAGCGGGAGGGCCTCCGAGCAGTACTTC
many,TRBJ1-2,TRBV6-1,NA,CASRTPRGYGYTF,TGTGCCAGCAGGACACCCCGGGGCTATGGCTACACCTTC
NA,TRBJ2-1,TRBV15,NA,CATSSWKGSSYNEQFF,TGTGCCACCAGCAGTTGGAAGGGAAGCTCCTACAATGAGCAGTTCTTC
NA,TRBJ2-7,TRBV14,NA,CASSPGGGKYEQYF,TGTGCCAGCAGCCCCGGAGGGGGTAAATACGAGCAGTACTTC
many,TRBJ2-7,TRBV13,TRBD1,CASRGTGKSAEQYF,TGTGCCAGCAGGGGGACAGGGAAGTCGGCCGAGCAGTACTTC
few,TRBJ1-4,TRBV25-1,NA,CASSETPLETNEKLFF,TGTGCCAGCAGTGAAACACCCCTGGAGACTAATGAAAAACTGTTTTTT
NA,TRBJ1-1,TRBV7-9,NA,CASSVSLGGQHTEAFF,TGTGCCAGCAGCGTCAGCCTGGGGGGACAACACACTGAAGCTTTCTTT
NA,TRBJ2-7,TRBV20-1,NA,CSASKQGGSEQYF,TGCAGTGCTAGTAAGCAGGGGGGCTCCGAGCAGTACTTC
NA,TRBJ2-2,TRBV25-1,TRBD2,CASSSGLAASGELFF,TGTGCCAGCAGTTCGGGACTAGCGGCATCCGGGGAGCTGTTTTTT
NA,TRBJ1-4,TRBV25-1,NA,CASSHWDVGATNEKLFF,TGCGCCAGCAGCCATTGGGACGTGGGGGCAACTAATGAAAAACTGTTTTTT
NA,TRBJ2-2,TRBV29-1,TRBD1,CSVVGRGYNEQFF,TGCAGCGTTGTGGGCAGGGGGTACAATGAGCAGTTTTTT
NA,TRBJ1-2,TRBV7-8,NA,CASSSQGGYGDYGYTF,TGTGCCAGCAGCTCCCAGGGAGGTTATGGGGACTATGGCTACACCTTC
NA,TRBJ2-2,TRBV15,NA,CATGSQEGDTGELFF,TGTGCCACTGGGTCGCAGGAGGGGGACACCGGGGAGCTGTTTTTT
few,TRBJ2-3,TRBV29-1,NA,CSVEAGSSTDTQYF,TGCAGCGTTGAAGCGGGGTCTAGCACAGATACGCAGTATTTT
many,TRBJ1-4,TRBV5-1,TRBD1,CASSSGTVNEKLFF,TGCGCCAGCAGCTCCGGGACAGTTAATGAAAAACTGTTTTTT
few,TRBJ1-3,TRBV4-2,NA,CASSQELFSGNTIYF,TGTGCCAGCAGCCAAGAGTTATTCTCTGGAAACACCATATATTTT
NA,TRBJ2-6,TRBV7-9,TRBD2,CAGASGTYVLTF,TGTGCCGGGGCTAGCGGGACCTACGTCCTGACTTTC
NA,TRBJ2-5,TRBV5-4,TRBD1,CASSLARDRKETQYF,TGTGCCAGCAGCTTGGCAAGGGACAGGAAAGAGACCCAGTACTTC
many,TRBJ1-1,TRBV19,TRBD1,CASSTGAEAFF,TGTGCCAGTTCGACAGGGGCTGAAGCTTTCTTT
NA,TRBJ2-7,TRBV7-8,TRBD2,CASSLRLAGGPEQYF,TGTGCCAGCAGCCTGCGACTAGCGGGAGGGCCCGAGCAGTACTTC